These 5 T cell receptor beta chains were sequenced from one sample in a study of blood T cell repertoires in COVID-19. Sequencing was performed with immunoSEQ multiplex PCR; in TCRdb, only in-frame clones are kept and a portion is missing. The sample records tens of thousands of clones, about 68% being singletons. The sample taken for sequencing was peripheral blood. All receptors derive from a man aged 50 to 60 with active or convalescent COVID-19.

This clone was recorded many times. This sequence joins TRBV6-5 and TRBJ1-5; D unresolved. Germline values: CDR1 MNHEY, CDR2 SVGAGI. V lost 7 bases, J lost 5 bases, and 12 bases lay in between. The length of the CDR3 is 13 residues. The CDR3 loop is CASTPTPYQPQHF. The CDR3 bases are TGTGCCAGCACTCCGACTCCCTATCAGCCCCAGCATTTT.

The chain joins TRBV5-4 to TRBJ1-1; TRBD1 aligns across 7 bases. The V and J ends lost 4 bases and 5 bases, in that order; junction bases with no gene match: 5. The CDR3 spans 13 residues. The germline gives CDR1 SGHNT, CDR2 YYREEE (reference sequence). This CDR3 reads CASSGGTVTEAFF. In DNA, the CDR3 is TGTGCCAGCAGCGGTGGGACAGTTACTGAAGCTTTCTTT.

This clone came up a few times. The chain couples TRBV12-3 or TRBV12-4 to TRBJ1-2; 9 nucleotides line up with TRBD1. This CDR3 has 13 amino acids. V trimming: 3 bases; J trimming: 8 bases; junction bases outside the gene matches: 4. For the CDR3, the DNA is TGTGCCAGCAGTTTCGAAGGGACAGGGGGCTACACCTTC. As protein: CASSFEGTGGYTF.

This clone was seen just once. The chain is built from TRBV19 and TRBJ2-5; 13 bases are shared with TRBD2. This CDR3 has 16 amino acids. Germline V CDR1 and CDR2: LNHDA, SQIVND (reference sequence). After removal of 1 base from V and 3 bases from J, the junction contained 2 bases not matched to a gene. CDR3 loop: CASSIGGTSGEETQYF. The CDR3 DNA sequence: TGTGCCAGTAGTATAGGGGGGACTAGCGGGGAAGAGACCCAGTACTTC. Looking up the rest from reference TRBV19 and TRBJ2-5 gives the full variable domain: DGGITQSPKYLFRKEGQNVTLSCEQNLNHDAMYWYRQDPGQGLRLIYYSQIVNDFQKGDIAEGYSVSREKKESFPLTVTSAQKNPTAFYLCASSIGGTSGEETQYFGPGTRLLVL.

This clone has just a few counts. The CDR3 DNA is TGTGTCAGAAGATGTAGACAGGTGGCGGGCACCGGGGAGCTGTTTTTT. The encoded protein is CVRRCRQVAGTGELFF. The chain has TRBV7-5 and TRBJ2-2; the table's D call TRBD1 went unverified against the DNA. TRBV7-5 constitutes a pseudogene. CDR3 length equals 16 residues.